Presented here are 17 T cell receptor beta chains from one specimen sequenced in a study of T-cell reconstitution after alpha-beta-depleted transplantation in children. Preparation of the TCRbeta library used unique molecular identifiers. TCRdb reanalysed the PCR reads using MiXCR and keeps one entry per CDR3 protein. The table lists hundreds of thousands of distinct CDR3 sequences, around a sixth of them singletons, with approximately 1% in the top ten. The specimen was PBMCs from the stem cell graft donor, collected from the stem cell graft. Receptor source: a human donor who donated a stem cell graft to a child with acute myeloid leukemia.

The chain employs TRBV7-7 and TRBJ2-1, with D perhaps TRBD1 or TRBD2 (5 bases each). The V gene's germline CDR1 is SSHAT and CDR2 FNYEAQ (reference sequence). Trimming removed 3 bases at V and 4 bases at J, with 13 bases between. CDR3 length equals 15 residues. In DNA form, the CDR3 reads TGTGCCAGCAGCTTCCGGGACGGGGATTACAATGAGCAGTTCTTC. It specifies CASSFRDGDYNEQFF.

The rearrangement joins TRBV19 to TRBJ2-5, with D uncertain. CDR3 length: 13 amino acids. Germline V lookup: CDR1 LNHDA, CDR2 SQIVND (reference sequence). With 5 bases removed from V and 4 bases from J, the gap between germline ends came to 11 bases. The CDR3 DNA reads TGTGCCAGTAGTGTCGTTTATGGAGAGACCCAGTACTTC. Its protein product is CASSVVYGETQYF.

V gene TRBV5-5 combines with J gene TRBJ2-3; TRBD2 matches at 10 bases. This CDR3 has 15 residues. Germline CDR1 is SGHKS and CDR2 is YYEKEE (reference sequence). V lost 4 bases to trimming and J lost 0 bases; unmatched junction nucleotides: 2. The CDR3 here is CASSTGLASTDTQYF. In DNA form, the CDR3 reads TGTGCCAGCAGCACGGGACTAGCGAGCACAGATACGCAGTATTTT.

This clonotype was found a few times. CDR3: CSASYPATGGNYGYTF. CDR3 nucleotides: TGCAGTGCTAGCTACCCCGCGACAGGGGGTAACTATGGCTACACCTTC. This chain links TRBV20-1 with TRBJ1-2, with 9 bases lining up with TRBD1. J lost 1 base, V lost 3 bases, and 9 bases had no gene match. Germline CDR1 is DFQATT and CDR2 is SNEGSKA (reference sequence). The CDR3 runs 16 residues.

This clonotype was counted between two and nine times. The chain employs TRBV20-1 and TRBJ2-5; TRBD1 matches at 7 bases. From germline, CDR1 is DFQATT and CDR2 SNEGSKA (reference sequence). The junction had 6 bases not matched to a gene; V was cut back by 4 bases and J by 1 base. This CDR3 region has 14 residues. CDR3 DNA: TGCAGTGCTAACCGGGACAGCGTCCAAGAGACCCAGTACTTC. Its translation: CSANRDSVQETQYF.

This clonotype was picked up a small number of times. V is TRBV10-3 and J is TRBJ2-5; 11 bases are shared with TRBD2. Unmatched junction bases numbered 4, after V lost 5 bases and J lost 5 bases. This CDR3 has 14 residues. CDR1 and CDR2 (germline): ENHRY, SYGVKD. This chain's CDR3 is CAISLAGGRETQYF. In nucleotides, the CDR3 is TGTGCCATCAGTTTAGCGGGGGGGCGTGAGACCCAGTACTTC.

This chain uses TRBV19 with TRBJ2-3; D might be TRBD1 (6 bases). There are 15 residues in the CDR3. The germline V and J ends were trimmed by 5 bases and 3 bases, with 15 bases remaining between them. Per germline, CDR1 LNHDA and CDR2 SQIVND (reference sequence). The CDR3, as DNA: TGTGCCAGTAGTTCCACAGGGTTGGAAACAGATACGCAGTATTTT. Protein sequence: CASSSTGLETDTQYF. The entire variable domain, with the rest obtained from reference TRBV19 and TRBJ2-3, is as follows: DGGITQSPKYLFRKEGQNVTLSCEQNLNHDAMYWYRQDPGQGLRLIYYSQIVNDFQKGDIAEGYSVSREKKESFPLTVTSAQKNPTAFYLCASSSTGLETDTQYFGPGTRLTVL.

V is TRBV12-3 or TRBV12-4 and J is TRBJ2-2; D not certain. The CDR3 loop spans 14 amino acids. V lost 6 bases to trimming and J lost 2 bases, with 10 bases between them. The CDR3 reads CASRPLDNTGELFF. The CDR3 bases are TGTGCCAGCAGACCATTGGATAACACCGGGGAGCTGTTTTTT.

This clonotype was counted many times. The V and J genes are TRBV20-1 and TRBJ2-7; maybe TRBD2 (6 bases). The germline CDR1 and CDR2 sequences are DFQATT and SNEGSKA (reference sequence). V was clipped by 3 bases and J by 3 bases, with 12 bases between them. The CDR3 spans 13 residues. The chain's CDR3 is CSARQPGSYEQYV. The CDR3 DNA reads TGCAGTGCTAGGCAACCCGGGAGCTACGAGCAGTACGTC.

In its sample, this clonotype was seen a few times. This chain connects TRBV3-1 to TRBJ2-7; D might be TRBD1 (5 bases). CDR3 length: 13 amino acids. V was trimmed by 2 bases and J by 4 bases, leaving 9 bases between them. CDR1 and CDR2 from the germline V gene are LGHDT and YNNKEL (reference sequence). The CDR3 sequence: CASSQSDSYEQYF. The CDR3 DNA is TGTGCCAGCAGCCAAAGTGACAGTTACGAGCAGTACTTC.

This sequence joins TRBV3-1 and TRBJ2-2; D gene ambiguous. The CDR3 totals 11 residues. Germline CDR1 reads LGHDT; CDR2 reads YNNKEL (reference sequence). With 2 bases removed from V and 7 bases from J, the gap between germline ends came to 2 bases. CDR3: CASSQNGELFF. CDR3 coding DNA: TGTGCCAGCAGCCAAAACGGGGAGCTGTTTTTT.

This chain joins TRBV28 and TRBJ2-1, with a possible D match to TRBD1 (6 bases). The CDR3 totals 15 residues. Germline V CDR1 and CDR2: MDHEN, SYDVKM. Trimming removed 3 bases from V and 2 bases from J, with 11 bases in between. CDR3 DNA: TGTGCCAGCAGTTTCAGACAGGTTGCCTACAATGAGCAGTTCTTC. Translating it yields CASSFRQVAYNEQFF.

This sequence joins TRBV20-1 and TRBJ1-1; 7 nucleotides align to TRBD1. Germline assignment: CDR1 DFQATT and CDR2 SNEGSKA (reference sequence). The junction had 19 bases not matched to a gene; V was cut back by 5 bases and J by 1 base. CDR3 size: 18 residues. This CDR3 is CSARLARQGLDKNTEAFF. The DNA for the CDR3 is TGCAGTGCTCGATTAGCCCGACAGGGTCTCGATAAGAACACTGAAGCTTTCTTT.

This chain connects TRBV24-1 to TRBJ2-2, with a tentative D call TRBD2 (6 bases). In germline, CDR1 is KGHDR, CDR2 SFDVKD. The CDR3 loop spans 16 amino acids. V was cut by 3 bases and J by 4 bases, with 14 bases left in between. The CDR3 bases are TGTGCCACCAGTGATACGCAGGGAGGAGCCACCGGGGAGCTGTTTTTT. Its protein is CATSDTQGGATGELFF.

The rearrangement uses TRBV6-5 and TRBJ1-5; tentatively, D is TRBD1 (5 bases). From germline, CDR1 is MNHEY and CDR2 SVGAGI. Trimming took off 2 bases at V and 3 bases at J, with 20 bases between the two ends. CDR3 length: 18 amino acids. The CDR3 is CASSYQPWAGRDNQPQHF. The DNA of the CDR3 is TGTGCCAGCAGTTACCAGCCCTGGGCAGGGAGGGACAATCAGCCCCAGCATTTT.

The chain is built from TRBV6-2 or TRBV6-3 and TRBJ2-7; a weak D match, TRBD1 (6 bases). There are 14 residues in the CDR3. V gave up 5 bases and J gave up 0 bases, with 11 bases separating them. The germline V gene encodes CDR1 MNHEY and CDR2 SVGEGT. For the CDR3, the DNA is TGTGCCAGCAGTACCCCAGGGGACTCCTACGAGCAGTACTTC. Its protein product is CASSTPGDSYEQYF.

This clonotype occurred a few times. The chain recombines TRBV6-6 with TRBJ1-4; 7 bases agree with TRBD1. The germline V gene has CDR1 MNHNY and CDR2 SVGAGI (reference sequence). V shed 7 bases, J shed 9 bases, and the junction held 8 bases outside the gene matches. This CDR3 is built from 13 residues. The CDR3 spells CASTGTAGQKLFF. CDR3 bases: TGTGCCAGCACTGGGACAGCGGGGCAAAAACTGTTTTTT.